Below are 21 T cell receptor beta chains sequenced from a single sample in a study of blood T cell repertoires in COVID-19. Repertoires were generated with immunoSEQ multiplex PCR, while TCRdb's copy carries only in-frame clones and drops some. Of 300,000 or so clones listed, more than 75% are singletons. What was sequenced was peripheral blood. The receptors originated from a woman aged 35 to 49 who had recovered from COVID-19.

The chain is built from TRBV12-3 or TRBV12-4 and TRBJ2-3; TRBD2 matches at 7 bases. The CDR3 extends over 13 amino acids. The J segment lost 5 bases and the V segment lost 8 bases, leaving 7 bases of the junction unmatched. In DNA, the CDR3 is TGTGCCAGCTCCGTCTGGGGGGGAGATACGCAGTATTTT. It is translated as CASSVWGGDTQYF.

V usage is TRBV3-1 (or the pseudogene TRBV3-2) and J usage is TRBJ2-7; TRBD2 might be the D (6 bases). Trimming cost V 2 bases and J 6 bases, with 11 bases left between them. The CDR3 is made up of 13 amino acids. Germline assignment: CDR1 LGHDT and CDR2 YNNKEL (reference sequence). The CDR3 DNA reads TGTGCCAGCAGCCAAAACGGGGGTGGCGAGCAGTACTTC. This encodes CASSQNGGGEQYF.

This clone was observed once. J is TRBJ2-7 and V is TRBV30, with 11 bases identical to TRBD2. The V and J ends lost 7 bases and 3 bases, in that order; junction bases with no gene match: 8. CDR3 length equals 14 residues. Germline values: CDR1 GTSNPN, CDR2 SVGIG (reference sequence). The DNA of the CDR3 is TGTGCCTACACCGGGACTAGCGGATTCTACGAGCAGTACTTC. It codes for CAYTGTSGFYEQYF. Variable domain in full (rest from reference TRBV30 and TRBJ2-7): SQTIHQWPATLVQPVGSPLSLECTVEGTSNPNLYWYRQAAGRGLQLLFYSVGIGQISSEVPQNLSASRPQDRQFILSSKKLLLSDSGFYLCAYTGTSGFYEQYFGPGTRLTVT.

The rearrangement joins TRBV5-1 to TRBJ1-3; a possible D gene is TRBD1 (5 bases). Trimming left V 3 bases short and J 3 bases short, with 10 bases between. Germline CDR1 SGHRS, CDR2 YFSETQ. The CDR3 is 14 amino acids. This chain's CDR3 is CASSSQGGGNTIYF. Here the CDR3 DNA reads TGCGCCAGCAGCTCCCAGGGTGGTGGAAACACCATATATTTT.

This clone was seen once. Other DNA sequences from this sample encode an identical CDR3 as well. The chain uses TRBV30 and TRBJ1-1; D perhaps matches TRBD1 (6 bases). Trimming removed 0 bases from V and 1 base from J, with 6 bases in between. The CDR3 loop spans 13 amino acids. From germline, CDR1 is GTSNPN and CDR2 SVGIG (reference sequence). The CDR3 DNA reads TGTGCCTGGAGTGTACAGGGGAACACTGAAGCTTTCTTT. Protein: CAWSVQGNTEAFF.

CDR3 in amino acids: CASSQEGRRRNYGYTF. The CDR3 nucleotides are TGTGCCAGCAGCCAAGAGGGTAGGCGCAGGAACTATGGCTACACCTTC. This sequence joins TRBV3-1 (or the pseudogene TRBV3-2) and TRBJ1-2; D is uncertain. Germline V gives CDR1 LGHDT, CDR2 YNNKEL (reference sequence). V was cut by 0 bases and J by 2 bases, with 13 bases left in between. The CDR3 is 16 residues long.

The rearrangement joins TRBV12-5 to TRBJ2-2; maybe TRBD2 (5 bases). Germline lookup yields CDR1 LGHNT and CDR2 FRNRAP. The CDR3 extends over 14 amino acids. The V end was cut by 5 bases, the J end by 6 bases, with 13 bases between. The chain's CDR3 is CASGLTGSAGELFF. The CDR3 bases are TGTGCTAGTGGTCTTACGGGGAGTGCCGGGGAGCTGTTTTTT.

CDR3 coding DNA: TGTGCCAGTAGTCTTCAGACAGGGGGGAACTATGGCTACACCTTC. This sequence encodes CASSLQTGGNYGYTF. The J gene is TRBJ1-2, the V gene TRBV19; 9 nucleotides agree with TRBD1. The CDR3 spans 15 residues. Looked up from germline, CDR1 is LNHDA and CDR2 is SQIVND (reference sequence). V was pared by 5 bases and J by 2 bases, with 6 bases of the junction left unmatched.

The V gene is TRBV23-1, the J gene TRBJ2-2; a weak D match, TRBD2 (5 bases). Being an ORF, TRBV23-1 has a function that is uncertain. The V end was cut by 4 bases, the J end by 7 bases, with 22 bases between. CDR3 length: 17 residues. CDR3 nucleotides: TGCGCCAGCAGTCGTCGACCAAAACCGCCCCGGGGCGGGGAGCTGTTTTTT. Translating it yields CASSRRPKPPRGGELFF.

This clone was found once. Different DNA sequences within this sample yield the same CDR3. The rearrangement links TRBV5-1 to TRBJ1-2; D call uncertain. Trimming took 0 bases from V and 0 from J, leaving 6 bases between them. This CDR3 has 14 residues. Per the germline V gene, CDR1 is SGHRS and CDR2 is YFSETQ. CDR3 nucleotides: TGCGCCAGCAGCTTGGGCGGTCCTAACTATGGCTACACCTTC. This codes for CASSLGGPNYGYTF.

The V call is TRBV7-2, the J call TRBJ1-2; 9 bases match TRBD1. V was clipped by 4 bases and J by 13 bases; unmatched bases: 10. The CDR3 has 13 amino acids. CDR1 and CDR2 (germline): SGHTA, FQGNSA. The CDR3 is CASSSIRTGAFTF. The CDR3 DNA sequence: TGTGCCAGCAGCTCGATCAGGACAGGGGCGTTCACCTTC.

The gene calls are TRBV19 and TRBJ1-3, with D unclear. V shed 6 bases and J shed 4 bases, with 16 bases lying between them. Per the germline V gene, CDR1 is LNHDA and CDR2 is SQIVND (reference sequence). CDR3 size: 15 residues. The CDR3: CASRHVSGSGNTIYF. CDR3 sequence (DNA): TGTGCCAGTAGGCACGTATCGGGGTCCGGAAACACCATATATTTT.

This chain uses TRBV6-2 or TRBV6-3 with TRBJ2-7, with D possibly matching TRBD1 (6 bases). Germline assignment: CDR1 MNHEY and CDR2 SVGEGT. The CDR3 is 14 residues long. V gave up 5 bases and J gave up 3 bases, with 14 bases separating them. CDR3 coding DNA: TGTGCCAGCAGTAAGACAGGATCCCTCTACGAGCAGTACTTC. This gives the protein CASSKTGSLYEQYF.

The chain is built from TRBV19 and TRBJ1-2; D possibly corresponds to TRBD1 (6 bases). Trimming shortened V by 6 bases and J by 5 bases, and 22 bases separated the two germline ends. The CDR3 is made up of 16 amino acids. Germline CDR1 reads LNHDA; CDR2 reads SQIVND (reference sequence). DNA of the CDR3: TGTGCCAGTAGGACTCGGGGGGGCGAGCGTCCTTATGGCTACACCTTC. It encodes CASRTRGGERPYGYTF.

The chain employs TRBV12-3 or TRBV12-4 and TRBJ1-4, with D unclear. This CDR3 spans 12 amino acids. V shed 2 bases and J shed 8 bases, with 6 bases lying between them. As DNA, the CDR3 is TGTGCCAGCAGTTTAAAGGAGGAAAAACTGTTTTTT. Translation gives CASSLKEEKLFF.

This sequence joins TRBV12-5 and TRBJ1-1; no clear D gene. The CDR3 runs 13 residues. V was clipped by 2 bases and J by 1 base, with 5 bases between them. Germline V gene data show CDR1 as LGHNT and CDR2 as FRNRAP. CDR3 region: CASGLTENTEAFF. As DNA, the CDR3 is TGTGCTAGTGGTTTGACAGAGAACACTGAAGCTTTCTTT.

This clone was counted once. The chain couples TRBV12-3 or TRBV12-4 to TRBJ2-1; no firm D call. There are 11 residues in the CDR3. Deletions cut 2 bases from V and 9 bases from J, with 5 bases between. The CDR3 reads CASSLSGEQFF. The CDR3 bases are TGTGCCAGCAGTTTATCCGGTGAGCAGTTCTTC.

The chain is built from TRBV30 and TRBJ2-3, with TRBD2 matching over 10 bases. Germline V gene data show CDR1 as GTSNPN and CDR2 as SVGIG (reference sequence). CDR3 length: 15 amino acids. V gave up 1 base and J gave up 1 base; unmatched junction bases: 2. The CDR3 region has the DNA TGTGCCTGGAGTGGCGGACTAGCGGGCACAGATACGCAGTATTTT. Protein product: CAWSGGLAGTDTQYF.

The chain combines TRBV4-3 with TRBJ1-1; 7 bases agree with TRBD1. CDR3 size: 17 residues. Germline values: CDR1 LGHNA, CDR2 YSLEER. The trim removed 1 base at V and 3 bases at J, leaving 11 bases unmatched. DNA of the CDR3: TGCGCCAGCAGCCAAGGTCTCAGGGGGTGGGAGGACACTGAAGCTTTCTTT. The encoded protein is CASSQGLRGWEDTEAFF.

CDR3: CASSLEGGRFNQPQHF. CDR3 sequence (DNA): TGTGCCAGCAGCTTAGAGGGCGGACGGTTCAATCAGCCCCAGCATTTT. The chain uses TRBV5-5 and TRBJ1-5; no reliable D call. This CDR3 comprises 16 residues. V lost 2 bases and J lost 3, with 15 bases in between. CDR1 and CDR2 (germline): SGHKS, YYEKEE (reference sequence).

As DNA, the CDR3 is TGTGCCAGTAGTGGTTGGACAAATCCGAACACTGAAGCTTTCTTT. Encoded protein: CASSGWTNPNTEAFF. The V call is TRBV19, the J call TRBJ1-1; D possibly corresponds to TRBD1 (5 bases). Trimming cost V 5 bases and J 1 base, with 14 bases left between them. Germline V gene lookup returns CDR1 LNHDA and CDR2 SQIVND (reference sequence). This CDR3 contains 15 residues.